This passage covers 9 T cell receptor beta chains from one sample sequenced in a study of control samples from healthy donors and cancer patients (TCRdb year 2020). The receptor library was made with the immunoSEQ multiplex PCR assay. Here the immuneACCESS table is served through TCRdb, limited to in-frame sequences with V and J called. Missing clones are a known gap in these copies; in checked studies unresolved V genes cover under half, and the rest lacks a known reason. This sample gives 130,000 or so clones in total; roughly nine tenths of them show up just once. The ten largest clones represent approximately 39% of the sample. The sample was blood. These receptors originate from a man aged 50 to 60 in good health.

V and J are TRBV15 and TRBJ1-2; D is unresolved. V lost 0 bases to trimming and J lost 7 bases, with 12 bases between them. Germline loops: CDR1 LNHNV, CDR2 YYDKDF (reference sequence). The CDR3 consists of 14 residues. CDR3 region: CATSREVGGGGYTF. The CDR3 DNA follows: TGTGCCACCAGCAGAGAAGTGGGTGGTGGTGGCTACACCTTC. Based on the CDR3 plus reference TRBV15 and TRBJ1-2, the full variable domain is DAMVIQNPRYQVTQFGKPVTLSCSQTLNHNVMYWYQQKSSQAPKLLFHYYDKDFNNEADTPDNFQSRRPNTSFCFLDIRSPGLGDTAMYLCATSREVGGGGYTFGSGTRLTVV.

The chain is built from TRBV29-1 and TRBJ2-7; tentatively, D is TRBD1 or TRBD2 (5 bases each). The CDR3 runs 15 residues. V was shortened by 2 bases and J by 0 bases, with 14 bases between the two germline ends. Germline V CDR1 and CDR2: SQVTM, ANQGSEA. The CDR3 sequence is CSVEIPGRLSYEQYF. The CDR3 DNA reads as TGCAGCGTTGAAATCCCGGGGCGTCTCTCCTACGAGCAGTACTTC.

The chain employs TRBV19 and TRBJ2-7; D is uncertain. The CDR3 is 15 residues long. With 5 bases removed from V and 2 bases from J, the gap between germline ends came to 16 bases. Germline loops: CDR1 LNHDA, CDR2 SQIVND (reference sequence). In nucleotides, the CDR3 is TGTGCCAGTAGTCGAACAGCGAAAGTTACCTACGAGCAGTACTTC. Its protein is CASSRTAKVTYEQYF.

The CDR3 DNA reads TGTGCCAGCAGTCAAGTGGGACTCTTGAACACTGAAGCTTTCTTT. It yields the protein CASSQVGLLNTEAFF. The chain combines TRBV27 with TRBJ1-1; TRBD1 is a possible D gene (5 bases). Germline CDR1 is MNHEY and CDR2 is SMNVEV (reference sequence). The V end lost 5 bases, the J end lost 0 bases, and 13 bases lay between the germline ends. This CDR3 has 15 residues.

The chain carries TRBV10-2 and TRBJ2-3; D gene ambiguous. Germline CDR1 reads WSHSY; CDR2 reads SAAADI. This CDR3 is 12 amino acids long. The V end lost 2 bases, the J end lost 2 bases, and 2 bases lay between the germline ends. CDR3 sequence: CASSEPTDTQYF. DNA of the CDR3: TGCGCCAGCAGTGAGCCCACAGATACGCAGTATTTT.

The J gene is TRBJ2-1, the V gene TRBV7-6; TRBD1 might be the D (6 bases). Germline CDR1 SGHVS, CDR2 FNYEAQ. Trimming took off 3 bases at V and 4 bases at J, with 10 bases between the two ends. The CDR3 sequence is 14 residues long. The CDR3 protein is CASSFGTQYNEQFF. CDR3 sequence (DNA): TGTGCCAGCAGCTTCGGGACACAATACAATGAGCAGTTCTTC.

This chain uses TRBV2 with TRBJ2-7; D gene ambiguous. Germline CDR1 SNHLY, CDR2 FYNNEI. The CDR3 length is 13 residues. Trimming removed 0 bases at V and 2 bases at J, with 5 bases between. DNA of the CDR3: TGTGCCAGCAGTGAAGCCATGGCCTACGAGCAGTACTTC. It encodes CASSEAMAYEQYF. The complete variable domain, with remaining parts taken from reference TRBV2 and TRBJ2-7, reads EPEVTQTPSHQVTQMGQEVILRCVPISNHLYFYWYRQILGQKVEFLVSFYNNEISEKSEIFDDQFSVERPDGSNFTLKIRSTKLEDSAMYFCASSEAMAYEQYFGPGTRLTVT.

The count of this clone is one. V usage is TRBV5-1 and J usage is TRBJ1-3; D is undetermined. The CDR3 runs 18 residues. In germline, CDR1 is SGHRS, CDR2 YFSETQ. The V gene lost 2 bases and the J gene lost 0 bases, with 18 bases spanning the gap. This chain's CDR3 is CASSFWAQGPNSGNTIYF. In DNA form, the CDR3 reads TGCGCCAGCAGCTTTTGGGCGCAAGGACCGAACTCTGGAAACACCATATATTTT.

This chain uses TRBV7-6 with TRBJ1-4; 8 nucleotides agree with TRBD1. J gave up 7 bases and V 3 bases, and 7 bases lay outside the gene matches. The CDR3 runs to 15 residues. Germline V gene sequence: CDR1 SGHVS, CDR2 FNYEAQ. CDR3 sequence: CASSLSGGDPEKLFF. The CDR3 nucleotides read TGTGCCAGCAGCTTGTCAGGGGGCGATCCTGAAAAACTGTTTTTT.